This T cell receptor beta chain was sequenced in a study of shared clonotypes between healthy human individuals. In the study overall: Donors were a couple of women and a few men aged 18 to 49.

Data came from immunoSEQ multiplex PCR; TCRdb stores just in-frame clones and leaves some out. The table includes hundreds of thousands of clones, approximately 96% detected once. Positive CCR7 selection of CD45RO-negative cells yielded the naive CD8 cells, and terminally differentiated effector memory CD45RA+ cells were excluded. This clone has just one count. The CDR3 is 13 amino acids. The V gene lost 6 bases and the J gene lost 4 bases, with 10 bases spanning the gap. Germline V gene data show CDR1 as SEHNR and CDR2 as FQNEAQ (reference sequence). The TCR originated in a woman aged 30 to 39 in good health. The sequenced sample was naive CD8+ T cells sorted from blood. V and J are TRBV7-9 and TRBJ2-1, with D hard to call. The CDR3 DNA reads TGTGCCAGCAGGTATGACAATTACAATGAGCAGTTCTTC. Its translation: CASRYDNYNEQFF.